This TCR beta chain was profiled in a study of blood T cell repertoires in COVID-19. Original analysis: Estimated nucleated cell counts came from reference gene primer amplification. Libraries were prepared by immunoSEQ multiplex PCR; TCRdb keeps only in-frame clonotypes and omits some of them. The V and J calls and the clone size are those of that table, but D and trimming were determined from the DNA. The table shows around 260,000 clones, with 85% occurring only once. Sequences were obtained from peripheral blood. The receptor's source is a human donor in a cohort sampled during active COVID-19.

The CDR3 reads CASSLAAGAPDTQYF. The CDR3 DNA sequence: TGTGCCAGCAGCTTAGCCGCGGGAGCCCCAGATACGCAGTATTTT. The chain joins TRBV7-2 to TRBJ2-3; TRBD2 matches 7 bases. Germline loops: CDR1 SGHTA, CDR2 FQGNSA. The ends lost 0 bases at V and 4 bases at J; junction bases unmatched: 4. This CDR3 is built from 15 residues. The full variable domain, in which reference TRBV7-2 and TRBJ2-3 provide the parts outside the CDR3, is GAGVSQSPSNKVTEKGKDVELRCDPISGHTALYWYRQSLGQGLEFLIYFQGNSAPDKSGLPSDRFSAERTGGSVSTLTIQRTQQEDSAVYLCASSLAAGAPDTQYFGPGTRLTVL.